Listed below are T cell receptor beta chains from one sample, sequenced in a study of blood T cells in healthy people across ages. TCRdb independently ran MiXCR on the 5' RACE reads; one entry per CDR3 protein. The sample has hundreds of thousands of distinct CDR3 sequences, around 48% seen once; the top ten hold under 35%. The sample comprised blood. The receptors here all came from a woman aged 60-70 years in good health. CDR3s include the opening cysteine and the closing phenylalanine or tryptophan. Fields, in order: V gene, D gene, CDR3 length, clone size, J gene, CDR3 DNA, CDR3 protein. D genes are given only for firm matches. The listing skips clone size in some rows; elsewhere it reads once, few, many or a size class.

TRBV28	TRBD1	20	few	TRBJ2-5	TGTGCCAGCAGTTTAATAGTTGGCCGTTTAGCGACAGGGACGAGAGAGACCCAGTACTTC	CASSLIVGRLATGTRETQYF
TRBV3-1	TRBD1	14	.	TRBJ2-4	TGTGCCAGCAGCCCAGACAGGGCCCTAAACATTCAGTACTTC	CASSPDRALNIQYF
TRBV7-9	TRBD1	14	few	TRBJ2-5	TGTGCCAGCAGACGGATAGGACAGGGGGAGACCCAGTACTTC	CASRRIGQGETQYF
TRBV5-1	TRBD2	17	.	TRBJ2-5	TGCGCCAGCAGCTTGGGGCTAGCGGGAAGGTCGGAAGAGACCCAGTACTTC	CASSLGLAGRSEETQYF
TRBV7-2	.	14	.	TRBJ2-7	TGTGCCAGCAGCGTAGGGGGACGGGTCCACGAGCAGTACTTC	CASSVGGRVHEQYF
TRBV5-1	TRBD2	16	.	TRBJ2-7	TGCGCCAGCAGCTTGGATACTAGCGGGGTCTACAATGAGCAGTACTTC	CASSLDTSGVYNEQYF
TRBV20-1	TRBD2	15	.	TRBJ2-1	TGCAGTGCTAGAAGCGCGGGAGGGACCAGGAATGGGCAGTTCTTC	CSARSAGGTRNGQFF
TRBV7-9	.	17	.	TRBJ2-7	TGTGCCAGCAGCTTAGGTTCGTGGGACCGATCTTCCTACGAGCAGTACTTC	CASSLGSWDRSSYEQYF
TRBV7-2	.	14	.	TRBJ1-5	TGTGCCAGCAGCCCCCAGCCGGGAGAAGGACCCCAGCATTTT	CASSPQPGEGPQHF
TRBV9	.	15	.	TRBJ2-3	TGTGCCAGCAGTACCGGGGCAGGGGTCACAGATACGCAGTATTTT	CASSTGAGVTDTQYF
TRBV28	.	12	.	TRBJ2-7	TGTGCCAGCAGTTTGGGAAAGGGCGAGCAGTACTTC	CASSLGKGEQYF
TRBV7-2	.	14	.	TRBJ2-1	TGTGCCTGCAGCTTAGTAAGGGGTGATAATGAGCAGTTCTTC	CACSLVRGDNEQFF
TRBV20-1	TRBD2	14	once	TRBJ2-5	TGCAGTGCTAGACGGACTAGCGGGAGTGAGGAGCAGTACTTC	CSARRTSGSEEQYF
TRBV5-1	.	14	.	TRBJ2-3	TGTGCCAGCAGCTTTGGACAGAGCACAGATACGCAGTATTTT	CASSFGQSTDTQYF
TRBV7-9	TRBD1	17	.	TRBJ2-3	TGTGCCAGCAGCTTAGGACCACCGGGACAGGGGAAGGATACGCAGTATTTT	CASSLGPPGQGKDTQYF
TRBV5-1	TRBD1	17	.	TRBJ2-3	TGCGCCAGCAGCGTGTACACCGGGACAGGGCGCACAGATACGCAGTATTTT	CASSVYTGTGRTDTQYF
TRBV30	TRBD2	15	.	TRBJ2-3	TGTGGAGGGGTTTCTAGCGGGAGGACGATAGATACGCAGTATTTT	CGGVSSGRTIDTQYF
TRBV27	.	10	.	TRBJ2-7	TGTGCCAGACAGTCCCACGAGCAGTACTTC	CARQSHEQYF
TRBV5-1	.	13	.	TRBJ2-7	TGCGCCAGCAGCTCCCCCGAGAGGAACGAGCAGTACTTC	CASSSPERNEQYF
TRBV6-6	TRBD1	13	.	TRBJ1-1	TGTGCCAGCCAGACAGGGAGTGACACTGAAGCTTTCTTT	CASQTGSDTEAFF
TRBV5-1	.	16	.	TRBJ2-3	TGCGCCAGCAGCTTGGCCGGGGCTAGTCAACCAGATACGCAGTATTTT	CASSLAGASQPDTQYF
TRBV7-6	.	15	.	TRBJ2-7	TGTGCCAGCAGCTCCTCCGGGACCGACACCTACGAGCAGTACTTC	CASSSSGTDTYEQYF
TRBV6-5	TRBD2	16	.	TRBJ2-7	TGTGCCAGCAGTTACTCGGGGACTAGCTCCTACAATGAGCAGTACTTC	CASSYSGTSSYNEQYF
TRBV5-4	.	16	.	TRBJ2-3	TGTGCCAGCAGCTTGCTCCGGCTAGGGGGCACAGATACGCAGTATTTT	CASSLLRLGGTDTQYF
TRBV28	.	12	.	TRBJ2-1	TGTGCCAGCAGTTTATTGCAGGCTGAGCAGTTCTTC	CASSLLQAEQFF
TRBV28	TRBD1	12	.	TRBJ2-7	TGTGCCAGCGTGGACAGGGCCTACGAGCAGTACTTC	CASVDRAYEQYF
TRBV5-1	.	14	.	TRBJ2-7	TGCGCCAGCAGCTTTCTTCCAGATACCTACGAGCAGTACTTC	CASSFLPDTYEQYF
TRBV3-1	TRBD1	14	.	TRBJ2-5	TGTGCCAGCAGCCAGGGACAGGGACGAGAGACCCAGTACTTC	CASSQGQGRETQYF
TRBV4-2	.	13	few	TRBJ2-7	TGTGCCAGCAGCCAAGAAATTAGGTCCGAGCAGTACTTC	CASSQEIRSEQYF
TRBV27	TRBD1	16	.	TRBJ2-1	TGTGCCAGCAATGATCATGGGACAGGAGGCTACAATGAGCAGTTCTTC	CASNDHGTGGYNEQFF
TRBV7-3	.	13	.	TRBJ1-6	TGTGCCAGCAGCGCCGGGTTTAGTTCACCCCTCCACTTT	CASSAGFSSPLHF
TRBV7-9	.	13	.	TRBJ1-1	TGTGCCAGCAGCTTAGTAGGGGTAACTGAAGCTTTCTTT	CASSLVGVTEAFF
TRBV27	.	14	.	TRBJ2-2	TGTGCCAGCACTAATCGCAGGGCTTCCGGGGAGCTGTTTTTT	CASTNRRASGELFF
TRBV7-2	TRBD2	17	once	TRBJ2-7	TGTGCCAGCAGCTTTCGCAGCGGGATAGGAGTTTCCTACGAGCAGTACTTC	CASSFRSGIGVSYEQYF
TRBV5-1	TRBD1	14	few	TRBJ2-3	TGCGCCAGCAGCCCAAGACAGGGGAGAGATACGCAGTATTTT	CASSPRQGRDTQYF
TRBV29-1	.	11	few	TRBJ1-1	TGCAGCGCCCTGGACAGATTGGGTGCTTTCTTT	CSALDRLGAFF
TRBV2	.	13	.	TRBJ2-3	TGTGCCAGCTTTTGGCAGGGCCCAGATACGCAGTATTTT	CASFWQGPDTQYF
TRBV7-2	.	16	.	TRBJ2-2	TGTGCCAGCAGCTTAAGGAGGGGCGCGAACACCGGGGAGCTGTTTTTT	CASSLRRGANTGELFF
TRBV5-5	TRBD1	14	few	TRBJ2-3	TGTGCCAGCAGCTCGCGGACAGGGAGGGATACGCAGTATTTT	CASSSRTGRDTQYF
TRBV18	.	15	.	TRBJ2-2	TGTGCCAGCTCACCTAAGGGACTGAACACCGGGGAGCTGTTTTTT	CASSPKGLNTGELFF
TRBV7-9	TRBD1	14	.	TRBJ2-1	TGTGCCAGCAACACCGGGACAGGGCACGATGAGCAGTTCTTC	CASNTGTGHDEQFF
TRBV29-1	.	15	.	TRBJ2-1	TGCAGCGTTGACTTTCGGGCTAGCGCCTACAATGAGCAGTTCTTC	CSVDFRASAYNEQFF
TRBV20-1	TRBD1	16	.	TRBJ1-6	TGCAGTGCTAGACTGACGGACGGGACAGCCACTTCACCCCTCCACTTT	CSARLTDGTATSPLHF
TRBV30	.	13	.	TRBJ2-1	TGTGCCTGGAGTCCCCTAGTTAGGAATGAGCAGTTCTTC	CAWSPLVRNEQFF
TRBV20-1	TRBD1	13	few	TRBJ1-2	TGCAGTGCTAGACAAGACAGGGGTCGTGGCTACACCTTC	CSARQDRGRGYTF
TRBV20-1	TRBD2	15	few	TRBJ2-1	TGCAGTGCTAGAGATAGCGGGAGGGCCCACAATGAGCAGTTCTTC	CSARDSGRAHNEQFF
TRBV20-1	TRBD1	13	.	TRBJ1-2	TGCAGTGCTAAAACCGGGACAGGGGTCGGCTACACCTTC	CSAKTGTGVGYTF
TRBV20-1	.	13	many	TRBJ2-3	TGCAGTGCTCCGGAACCCAACACAGATACGCAGTATTTT	CSAPEPNTDTQYF
TRBV28	TRBD1	15	.	TRBJ2-7	TGTGCCAGCAGTCAAAACAGGGGGCGGTGGTACGAGCAGTACTTC	CASSQNRGRWYEQYF
TRBV7-2	.	13	.	TRBJ1-2	TGTGCCAGCAGCACGGACACTAACTATGGCTACACCTTC	CASSTDTNYGYTF
TRBV28	.	15	.	TRBJ2-7	TGTGCCAGCAGGCGACCGGGACAAGGAACCTACGAGCAGTACTTC	CASRRPGQGTYEQYF
TRBV7-2	TRBD1	14	.	TRBJ1-2	TGTGCCAGCAGCTCAGGACAGGGGTTGTGGGGCTACACCTTC	CASSSGQGLWGYTF
TRBV18	TRBD1	16	.	TRBJ2-1	TGTGCCAGCCCACGAGACCTGACAGGGGGGCTTCTTGAGCAGTTCTTC	CASPRDLTGGLLEQFF
TRBV4-1	.	16	few	TRBJ1-4	TGCGCCAGCAGCCCGCGGGACTCGGCAACTAATGAAAAACTGTTTTTT	CASSPRDSATNEKLFF
TRBV6-2/TRBV6-3	.	15	.	TRBJ2-2	TGTGCCAGCAGTTTCAGAAACACCATATCCGGGGAGCTGTTTTTT	CASSFRNTISGELFF
TRBV7-2	TRBD2	14	.	TRBJ2-7	TGTGCCAGCAGCTCGGGAGGGCCGTCCTACGAGCAGTACTTC	CASSSGGPSYEQYF
TRBV10-3	.	14	few	TRBJ1-2	TGTGCCATCAGTGGGGCCGGGACAAACTATGGCTACACCTTC	CAISGAGTNYGYTF
TRBV12-3/TRBV12-4	TRBD1	15	few	TRBJ1-2	TGTGCCAGCAGTCCGGGACAGAACCCCTCCGGTGGCTACACCTTC	CASSPGQNPSGGYTF